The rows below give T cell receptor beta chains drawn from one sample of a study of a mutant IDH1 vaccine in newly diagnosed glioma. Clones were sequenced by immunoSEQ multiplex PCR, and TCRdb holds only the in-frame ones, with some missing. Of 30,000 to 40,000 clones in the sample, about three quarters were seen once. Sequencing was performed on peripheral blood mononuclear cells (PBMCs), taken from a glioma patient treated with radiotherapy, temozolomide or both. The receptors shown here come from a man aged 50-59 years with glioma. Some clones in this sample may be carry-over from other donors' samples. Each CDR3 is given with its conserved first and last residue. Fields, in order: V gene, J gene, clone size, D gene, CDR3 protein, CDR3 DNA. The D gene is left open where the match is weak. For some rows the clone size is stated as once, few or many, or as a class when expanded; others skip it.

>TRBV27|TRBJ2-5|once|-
CASSFGYQETQYF
TGTGCCAGCAGTTTTGGGTACCAAGAGACCCAGTACTTC
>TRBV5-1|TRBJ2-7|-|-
CASRGMASVGYEQYF
TGCGCCAGCAGGGGTATGGCTAGCGTCGGCTACGAGCAGTACTTC
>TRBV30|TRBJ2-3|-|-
CACNSATDTQYF
TGTGCCTGCAACAGCGCCACAGATACGCAGTATTTT
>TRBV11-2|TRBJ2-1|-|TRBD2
CASSLSGGSSYNEQFF
TGTGCCAGCAGCTTGAGCGGGGGGAGCTCCTACAATGAGCAGTTCTTC
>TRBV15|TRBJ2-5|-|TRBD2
CATSKNSGSGETQYF
TGTGCCACCAGTAAAAATAGCGGGAGCGGGGAGACCCAGTACTTC
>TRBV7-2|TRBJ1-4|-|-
CASSRHGEEKLFF
TGTGCCAGCTCCCGACACGGTGAAGAAAAACTGTTTTTT
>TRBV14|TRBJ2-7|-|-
CASSQDRASAREQYF
TGTGCCAGCAGCCAAGATCGGGCCTCGGCAAGAGAGCAGTACTTC
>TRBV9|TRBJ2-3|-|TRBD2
CASSVALATITDTQYF
TGTGCCAGCAGCGTAGCACTAGCGACCATTACAGATACGCAGTATTTT
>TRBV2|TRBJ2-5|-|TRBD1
CASLGTAQETQYF
TGTGCCAGCCTCGGGACAGCGCAAGAGACCCAGTACTTC
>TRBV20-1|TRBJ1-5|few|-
CSAYKGFIQHF
TGCAGTGCTTACAAGGGGTTTATCCAGCATTTT
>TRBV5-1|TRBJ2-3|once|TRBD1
CASSFGPGGFTDTQYF
TGCGCCAGCAGCTTTGGTCCAGGGGGCTTCACAGATACGCAGTATTTT
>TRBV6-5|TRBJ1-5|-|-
CASSLDAYSNQPQHF
TGTGCCAGCAGTCTAGACGCTTATAGCAATCAGCCCCAGCATTTT
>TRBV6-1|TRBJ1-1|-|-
CASSESGWGNTEAFF
TGTGCCAGCAGTGAATCGGGCTGGGGAAACACTGAAGCTTTCTTT